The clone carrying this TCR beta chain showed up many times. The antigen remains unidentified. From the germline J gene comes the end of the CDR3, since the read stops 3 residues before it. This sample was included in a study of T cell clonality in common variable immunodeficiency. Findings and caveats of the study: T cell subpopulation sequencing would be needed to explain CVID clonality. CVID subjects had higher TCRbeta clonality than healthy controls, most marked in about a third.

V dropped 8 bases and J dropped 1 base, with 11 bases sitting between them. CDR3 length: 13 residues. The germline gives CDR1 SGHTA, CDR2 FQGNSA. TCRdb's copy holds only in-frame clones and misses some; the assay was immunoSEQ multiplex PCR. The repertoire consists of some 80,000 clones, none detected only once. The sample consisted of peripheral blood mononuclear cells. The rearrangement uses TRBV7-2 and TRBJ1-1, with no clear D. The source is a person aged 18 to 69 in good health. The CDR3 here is CASHLLANTEAFF. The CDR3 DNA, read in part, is TGTGCCAGCCATCTACTCGCGAACACTGAA.